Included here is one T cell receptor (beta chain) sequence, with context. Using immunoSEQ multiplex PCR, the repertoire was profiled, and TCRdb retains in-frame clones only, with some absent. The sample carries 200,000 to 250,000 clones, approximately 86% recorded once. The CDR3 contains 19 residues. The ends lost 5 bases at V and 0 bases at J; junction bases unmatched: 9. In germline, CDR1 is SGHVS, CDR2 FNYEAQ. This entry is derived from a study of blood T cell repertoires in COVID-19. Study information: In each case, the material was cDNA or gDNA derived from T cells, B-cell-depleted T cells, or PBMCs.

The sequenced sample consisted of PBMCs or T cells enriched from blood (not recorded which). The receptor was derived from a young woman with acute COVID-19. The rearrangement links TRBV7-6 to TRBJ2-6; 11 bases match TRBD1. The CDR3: CASSPRGQGASSGANVLTF. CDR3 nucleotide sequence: TGTGCCAGCAGCCCAAGAGGACAGGGGGCAAGCTCTGGGGCCAACGTCCTGACTTTC.